The 14 T cell receptor beta chains below come from one sample, sequenced in a study of T-cell memory formation after mild COVID-19. TCRdb fed the 5' RACE reads into MiXCR, producing one record per CDR3 protein. This repertoire shows 50,000 or so distinct CDR3 sequences, approximately 9% found once; its top ten account for about 11%. The sequencing sample was made of PBMCs or a T cell subset sorted from them (not recorded which). Receptors were obtained from an adult woman who had mild COVID-19 (a few samples of this study predate the infection). Cell type and time point are not known.

This clonotype was found many times. J is TRBJ1-1 and V is TRBV4-2; 9 bases align to TRBD1. Per germline, CDR1 LGHNA and CDR2 YNFKEQ. The V gene end was trimmed by 3 bases and the J gene end by 4 bases; junction bases not matched to a gene: 9. The CDR3 runs 16 residues. The CDR3 DNA follows: TGTGCCAGCAGCCATAGAAAAACAGGGGGCGGCACTGAAGCTTTCTTT. Translation: CASSHRKTGGGTEAFF.

V is TRBV7-2 and J is TRBJ2-1; D uncertain. CDR1 and CDR2 from the germline V gene are SGHTA and FQGNSA. V was clipped by 3 bases and J by 9 bases, with 18 bases between them. The CDR3 runs to 15 residues. In DNA form, the CDR3 reads TGTGCCAGCAGCTTGGGGTGGATTGCCCTGGGTGAGCAGTTCTTC. This sequence encodes CASSLGWIALGEQFF.

The chain couples TRBV7-8 to TRBJ1-2; 11 bases align to TRBD1. The germline gives CDR1 SGHVS, CDR2 FQNEAQ. This CDR3 is 16 amino acids long. The V and J ends lost 5 bases and 4 bases, in that order; junction bases with no gene match: 9. This CDR3 reads CASSPMGQGVGYGYTF. CDR3 sequence (DNA): TGTGCCAGCAGCCCGATGGGACAGGGGGTCGGCTATGGCTACACCTTC.

This clonotype has more than one count but fewer than ten. The chain has TRBV5-1 and TRBJ1-6, with TRBD1 matching over 8 bases. Germline V gives CDR1 SGHRS, CDR2 YFSETQ. CDR3 length equals 14 residues. V shed 0 bases and J 7 bases; nucleotides not matched to a gene: 0. In DNA form, the CDR3 reads TGCGCCAGCAGCTTGGGACAGGGGAATTCACCCCTCCACTTT. Its translation is CASSLGQGNSPLHF.

The rearrangement links TRBV5-1 to TRBJ2-3, with 10 positions matching TRBD2. Germline lookup yields CDR1 SGHRS and CDR2 YFSETQ. The CDR3 runs to 16 residues. Germline trimming cut 4 bases from V and 2 bases from J; bases unmatched to any gene: 7. The CDR3 region is CASSLRTSGVTDTQYF. In DNA, the CDR3 is TGCGCCAGCAGCCTACGGACTAGCGGCGTCACAGATACGCAGTATTTT.

The CDR3 bases are TGCGCCAGCAGCCCGGGGGTGGGGGCCGAATACAATGAGCAGTTCTTC. Translated: CASSPGVGAEYNEQFF. The V and J genes are TRBV5-1 and TRBJ2-1; D tentatively reads TRBD1 or TRBD2 (6 bases each). Germline CDR1 and CDR2: SGHRS and YFSETQ. This CDR3 has 16 residues. V was clipped by 4 bases and J by 4 bases, with 18 bases between them.

The sample holds a few counts of this clonotype. The gene calls are TRBV2 and TRBJ2-2; a weak D match, TRBD2 (6 bases). Germline assignment: CDR1 SNHLY and CDR2 FYNNEI. The CDR3 extends over 16 amino acids. Trimming shortened V by 6 bases and J by 4 bases, and 18 bases separated the two germline ends. The CDR3 protein is CASSNPTLAGTGELFF. The DNA of the CDR3 is TGTGCCAGCAGCAACCCGACACTAGCAGGCACCGGGGAGCTGTTTTTT.

This clonotype was counted only a few times. The rearrangement joins TRBV6-5 to TRBJ1-2, with 7 bases matching TRBD1. The CDR3 loop spans 12 amino acids. Trimming removed 6 bases from V and 2 bases from J; junction bases left unmatched: 0. Germline assignment: CDR1 MNHEY and CDR2 SVGAGI. This CDR3 reads CASRTGNYGYTF. CDR3 DNA sequence: TGTGCCAGCAGGACAGGGAACTATGGCTACACCTTC.

The V call is TRBV19, the J call TRBJ2-7, with 9 positions matching TRBD1. The trim removed 6 bases at V and 4 bases at J, leaving 7 bases unmatched. CDR3 size: 14 residues. CDR1 and CDR2 from the germline V gene are LNHDA and SQIVND (reference sequence). The CDR3 sequence: CASRNSGTGYEQYF. CDR3 sequence (DNA): TGTGCCAGTAGAAATTCCGGGACAGGGTACGAGCAGTACTTC. Complete variable domain (other parts from reference TRBV19 and TRBJ2-7): DGGITQSPKYLFRKEGQNVTLSCEQNLNHDAMYWYRQDPGQGLRLIYYSQIVNDFQKGDIAEGYSVSREKKESFPLTVTSAQKNPTAFYLCASRNSGTGYEQYFGPGTRLTVT.

This clonotype was recorded many times. The rearrangement joins TRBV4-3 to TRBJ2-3; D might be TRBD1 (5 bases). Between the trimmed V and J ends, which lost 1 base and 6 bases, there was a span of 14 bases. Germline V gene sequence: CDR1 LGHNA, CDR2 YSLEER. This CDR3 contains 15 residues. CDR3 amino acids: CASSQVQGIGDTQYF. Written as DNA, the CDR3 is TGCGCCAGCAGCCAAGTTCAGGGTATAGGGGATACGCAGTATTTT.

V is TRBV2 and J is TRBJ1-2; D possibly corresponds to TRBD1 (5 bases). The CDR3 loop spans 13 amino acids. V lost 5 bases and J 2 bases, leaving 9 bases between the germline ends. Germline values: CDR1 SNHLY, CDR2 FYNNEI. The CDR3 here is CASSPGRNYGYTF. CDR3 DNA: TGTGCCAGCAGTCCGGGACGGAACTATGGCTACACCTTC.

The chain recombines TRBV5-1 with TRBJ2-2; D unclear. Between the trimmed V and J ends, which lost 0 bases and 3 bases, there was a span of 9 bases. The CDR3 covers 15 residues. CDR1 is SGHRS and CDR2 is YFSETQ in the germline V gene. The CDR3: CASSLGSVHTGELFF. The CDR3, as DNA: TGCGCCAGCAGCTTGGGCTCGGTTCACACCGGGGAGCTGTTTTTT. Combining the CDR3 with reference TRBV5-1 and TRBJ2-2 gives the whole variable domain KAGVTQTPRYLIKTRGQQVTLSCSPISGHRSVSWYQQTPGQGLQFLFEYFSETQRNKGNFPGRFSGRQFSNSRSEMNVSTLELGDSALYLCASSLGSVHTGELFFGEGSRLTVL.

This clonotype has a handful of counts. The V and J genes are TRBV18 and TRBJ2-1; D gene ambiguous. Germline V gene sequence: CDR1 KGHSH, CDR2 LQKENI. Trimming cost V 8 bases and J 0 bases, with 14 bases left between them. The CDR3 contains 15 residues. The CDR3 DNA is TGTGCCAGCGCCGACGTCCCGAGCTCCTACAATGAGCAGTTCTTC. This sequence encodes CASADVPSSYNEQFF.

This clonotype was seen a few times. V is TRBV29-1 and J is TRBJ2-5; TRBD1 matches 8 bases. The germline gives CDR1 SQVTM, CDR2 ANQGSEA. The CDR3 extends over 13 amino acids. With 5 bases clipped from V and 6 bases from J, the junction kept 8 bases outside the gene matches. CDR3 loop: CSVRAGGRQTQYF. CDR3 sequence (DNA): TGCAGCGTTCGTGCAGGGGGCCGGCAGACCCAGTACTTC.